This TCR beta chain was documented in a study of CD8+ T cells in alopecia areata. Study details: Patients in the treated group were given tofacitinib by mouth, 5 to 10 mg twice a day.

This clone was detected only a few times. Antigen specificity is unknown. Extracted RNA was reverse transcribed, and the resulting cDNA served as sequencing template. The table came from immunoSEQ multiplex PCR; TCRdb's copy has only in-frame clones and leaves some out. The repertoire consists of 2,500 to 3,500 clones, with around 80% occurring once and the leading ten covering around 5%. Regarding the study as a whole: Lesional tissue from the scalp (especially in alopecia totalis/universalis) showed higher clonality than normal scalp.

Treatment given: oral pan-JAK inhibitor, 5-10 mg twice daily. Peripheral blood samples and lesional scalp punch biopsies were obtained from alopecia areata patients. The CDR3 is made up of 15 amino acids. The ends were cut back, 4 bases at V and 1 base at J, with 8 bases in the middle. The chain is built from TRBV7-1 and TRBJ2-6, with D unresolved. TRBV7-1 is reported as an ORF; its role is uncertain. This clonotype was sampled from a human donor with alopecia areata. Material: skin, obtained at week 24, from a patient treated with tofacitinib. The CDR3 loop reads CASSLSYSGANVLTF. The CDR3, as DNA: TGTGCCAGCAGCTTAAGCTATTCTGGGGCCAACGTCCTGACTTTC.